What follows are 9 T cell receptor beta chains derived from one specimen sequenced in a study of blood T cell repertoires in COVID-19. TCRdb's copy holds only in-frame clones and misses some; the assay was immunoSEQ multiplex PCR. The sample carries roughly 170,000 clones, 65% to 85% recorded once. The sample was PBMCs or T cells enriched from blood (not recorded which). The receptors were sampled from a middle-aged woman with acute COVID-19.

The V and J genes are TRBV5-8 and TRBJ2-1; tentative D call: TRBD2 (5 bases). This CDR3 is built from 14 residues. Germline V gene sequence: CDR1 SGHTS, CDR2 YDEGEE. V lost 2 bases, J lost 6 bases, and 12 bases lay in between. In DNA, the CDR3 is TGTGCCAGCAGCTTTAGGACTCATCGCAATGAGCAGTTCTTC. It yields the protein CASSFRTHRNEQFF.

The V and J genes are TRBV21-1 and TRBJ2-5; whether TRBD2, the table's D call, matches the DNA was not checked. TRBV21-1 is reported as a pseudogene. CDR3 length equals 16 residues. The CDR3 region has the DNA TGTGCCCACAAAAGGGAGGACAACCACATACAAGAGACCCAGTACTTC. Amino acid sequence: CAHKREDNHIQETQYF.

This rearrangement joins TRBV3-1 (or the pseudogene TRBV3-2) to TRBJ2-5, with 9 bases aligning to TRBD2. This CDR3 spans 19 amino acids. Germline loops: CDR1 LGHDT, CDR2 YNNKEL (reference sequence). Trimming at V came to 0 bases and at J to 4 bases, leaving 15 bases not matched to a gene. The CDR3 is CASSQDRYGGRAGGETQYF. For the CDR3, the DNA is TGTGCCAGCAGCCAAGATAGGTATGGCGGGAGGGCCGGGGGAGAGACCCAGTACTTC.

V gene TRBV6-5 combines with J gene TRBJ2-7, with D perhaps TRBD2 (5 bases). The V end lost 5 bases, the J end lost 4 bases, and 9 bases lay between the germline ends. This CDR3 is built from 12 residues. Germline V gives CDR1 MNHEY, CDR2 SVGAGI. This CDR3 is CASSIARYEQYV. The CDR3 DNA reads as TGTGCCAGCAGTATAGCGAGATACGAGCAGTACGTC.

The chain couples TRBV6-4 to TRBJ2-2, with TRBD2 identical over 11 bases. Germline-derived CDR1 and CDR2 are MRHNA and SNTAGT. J lost 3 bases, V lost 7 bases, and 1 base had no gene match. The CDR3 is 14 residues long. CDR3 residues: CASMGLADTGELFF. The CDR3 bases are TGTGCCAGCATGGGACTAGCGGACACCGGGGAGCTGTTTTTT.

This chain joins TRBV5-6 and TRBJ2-1; the D gene is possibly TRBD1 (5 bases). This CDR3 comprises 12 residues. Germline V gene lookup returns CDR1 SGHDT and CDR2 YYEEEE. Trimming took off 4 bases at V and 8 bases at J, with 10 bases between the two ends. The CDR3 bases are TGTGCCAGCAGCCGGCTAGGGGATGAGCAGTTCTTC. It encodes CASSRLGDEQFF.

The V gene is TRBV6-1, the J gene TRBJ1-1; tentative D call: TRBD1 (6 bases). Per germline, CDR1 MNHNS and CDR2 SASEGT. The CDR3 is 16 amino acids. The germline V and J ends were trimmed by 2 bases and 4 bases, with 17 bases remaining between them. Written as DNA, the CDR3 is TGTGCCAGCAGTGAACAGGAGGCTAGGGGGGGCACTGAAGCTTTCTTT. This encodes CASSEQEARGGTEAFF.

This clone was counted once. The rearrangement joins TRBV19 to TRBJ1-2; maybe TRBD1 (6 bases). Trimming cost V 4 bases and J 4 bases, with 13 bases left between them. The CDR3 is made up of 14 amino acids. Germline lookup yields CDR1 LNHDA and CDR2 SQIVND (reference sequence). The CDR3 nucleotides read TGTGCCAGTAGTAACTCACAGGGATTCTATGGCTACACCTTC. Protein: CASSNSQGFYGYTF.

The chain combines TRBV29-1 with TRBJ1-1; D is undetermined. V lost 4 bases to trimming and J lost 8 bases, with 11 bases between them. CDR3 length equals 11 residues. Per germline, CDR1 SQVTM and CDR2 ANQGSEA. The CDR3 nucleotides read TGCAGCGTTGCGGAGGCCCGGGAAGCTTTCTTT. This encodes CSVAEAREAFF.